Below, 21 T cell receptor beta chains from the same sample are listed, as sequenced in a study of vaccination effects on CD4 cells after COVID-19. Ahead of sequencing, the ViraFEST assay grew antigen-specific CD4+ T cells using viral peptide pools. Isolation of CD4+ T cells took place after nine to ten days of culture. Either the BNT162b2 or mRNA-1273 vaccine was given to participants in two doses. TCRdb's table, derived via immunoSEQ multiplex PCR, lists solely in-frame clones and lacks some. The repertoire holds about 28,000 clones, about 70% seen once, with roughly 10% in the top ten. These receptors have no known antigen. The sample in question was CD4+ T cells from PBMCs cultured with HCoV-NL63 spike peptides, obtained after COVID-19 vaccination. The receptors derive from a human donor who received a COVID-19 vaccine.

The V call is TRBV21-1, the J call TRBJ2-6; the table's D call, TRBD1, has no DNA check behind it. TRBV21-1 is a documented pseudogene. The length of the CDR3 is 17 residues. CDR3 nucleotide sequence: TGTGCCAGCAGCAAAGTGGGACAGGCCTCTGGGGCCAACGTCCTGACTTTC. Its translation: CASSKVGQASGANVLTF.

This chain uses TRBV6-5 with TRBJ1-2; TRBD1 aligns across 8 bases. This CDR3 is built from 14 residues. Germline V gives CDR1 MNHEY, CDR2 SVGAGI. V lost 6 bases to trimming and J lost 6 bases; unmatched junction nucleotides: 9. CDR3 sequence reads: CASSLRDRSNGYTF. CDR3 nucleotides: TGTGCCAGCAGCTTACGGGACAGGAGTAATGGCTACACCTTC.

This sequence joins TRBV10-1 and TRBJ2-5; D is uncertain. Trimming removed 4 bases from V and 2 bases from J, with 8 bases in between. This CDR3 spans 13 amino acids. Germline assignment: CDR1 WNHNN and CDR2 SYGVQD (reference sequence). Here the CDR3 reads CASSGADQETQYF. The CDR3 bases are TGCGCCAGCAGTGGGGCAGATCAAGAGACCCAGTACTTC.

In nucleotides, the CDR3 is TGTGCCATCAGTGAAACCCTGACTAGCGGAAATGAGCAGTTCTTC. This encodes CAISETLTSGNEQFF. J is TRBJ2-1 and V is TRBV10-3; 9 positions match TRBD2. The germline gives CDR1 ENHRY, CDR2 SYGVKD. The junction had 7 bases not matched to a gene; V was cut back by 3 bases and J by 7 bases. This CDR3 is built from 15 residues.

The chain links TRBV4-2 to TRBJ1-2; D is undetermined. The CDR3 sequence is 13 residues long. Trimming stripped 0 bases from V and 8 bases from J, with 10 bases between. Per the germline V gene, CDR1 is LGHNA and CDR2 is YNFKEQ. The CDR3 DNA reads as TGTGCCAGCAGCCAAGAATACAGACCCGGCTACACCTTC. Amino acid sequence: CASSQEYRPGYTF.

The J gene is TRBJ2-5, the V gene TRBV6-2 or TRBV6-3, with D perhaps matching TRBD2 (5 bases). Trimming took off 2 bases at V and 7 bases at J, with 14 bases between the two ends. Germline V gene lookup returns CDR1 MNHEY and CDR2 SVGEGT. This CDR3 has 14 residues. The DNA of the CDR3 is TGTGCCAGCAGTTACGAGGGCCGGTTGGGGACCCAGTACTTC. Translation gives CASSYEGRLGTQYF.

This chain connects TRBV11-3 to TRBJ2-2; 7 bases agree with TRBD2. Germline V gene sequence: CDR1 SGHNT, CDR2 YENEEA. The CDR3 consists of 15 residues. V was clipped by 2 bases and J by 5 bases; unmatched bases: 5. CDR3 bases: TGTGCCAGCAGCTTACAGGGAGGGAATACCGGGGAGCTGTTTTTT. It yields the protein CASSLQGGNTGELFF.

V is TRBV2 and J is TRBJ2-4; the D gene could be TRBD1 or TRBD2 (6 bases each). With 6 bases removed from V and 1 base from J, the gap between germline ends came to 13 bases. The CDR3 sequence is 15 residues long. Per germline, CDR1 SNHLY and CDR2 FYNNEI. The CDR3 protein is CASRLGAGAKNIQYF. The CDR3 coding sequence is TGTGCCAGCAGGCTGGGGGCGGGGGCCAAAAACATTCAGTACTTC.

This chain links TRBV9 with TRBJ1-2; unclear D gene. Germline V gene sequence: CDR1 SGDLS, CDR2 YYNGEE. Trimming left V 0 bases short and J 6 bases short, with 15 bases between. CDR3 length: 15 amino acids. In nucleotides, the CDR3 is TGTGCCAGCAGCGTAGTGTCCTCGGGTGTGAATGGCTACACCTTC. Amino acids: CASSVVSSGVNGYTF.

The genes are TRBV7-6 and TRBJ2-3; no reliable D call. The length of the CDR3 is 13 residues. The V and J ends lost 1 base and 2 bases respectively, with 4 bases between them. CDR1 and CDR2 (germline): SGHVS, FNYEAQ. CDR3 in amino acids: CASSLGPTDTQYF. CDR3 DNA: TGTGCCAGCAGCTTAGGGCCCACAGATACGCAGTATTTT.

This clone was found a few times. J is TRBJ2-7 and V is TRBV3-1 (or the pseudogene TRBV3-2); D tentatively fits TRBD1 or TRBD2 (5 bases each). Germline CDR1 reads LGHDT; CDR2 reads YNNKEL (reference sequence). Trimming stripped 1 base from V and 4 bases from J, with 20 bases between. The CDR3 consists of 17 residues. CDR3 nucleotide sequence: TGTGCCAGCAGCCAAGTCGGTCTCCCCAGGGACGGGTACGAGCAGTACTTC. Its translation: CASSQVGLPRDGYEQYF.

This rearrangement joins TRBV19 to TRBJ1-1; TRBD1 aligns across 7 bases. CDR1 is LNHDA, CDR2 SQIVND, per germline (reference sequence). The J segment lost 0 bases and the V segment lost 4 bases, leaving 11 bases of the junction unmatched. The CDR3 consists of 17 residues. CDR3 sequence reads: CASSTTRTGRVNTEAFF. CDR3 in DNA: TGTGCCAGTAGTACCACCCGGACAGGACGGGTGAACACTGAAGCTTTCTTT.

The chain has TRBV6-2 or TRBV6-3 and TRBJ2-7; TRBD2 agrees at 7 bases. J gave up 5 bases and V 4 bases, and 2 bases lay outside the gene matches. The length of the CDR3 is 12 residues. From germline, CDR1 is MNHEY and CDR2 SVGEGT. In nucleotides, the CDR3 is TGTGCCAGCAGTTTGCGGGAGAACGAGCAGTACTTC. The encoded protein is CASSLRENEQYF.

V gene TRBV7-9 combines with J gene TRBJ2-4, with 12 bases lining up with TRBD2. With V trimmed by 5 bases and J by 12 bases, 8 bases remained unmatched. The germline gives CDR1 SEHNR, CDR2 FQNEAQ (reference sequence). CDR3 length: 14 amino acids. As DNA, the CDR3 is TGTGCCAGCAGCCCTAGCGGGGGGGCAGGTTCTCAGTACTTC. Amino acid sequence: CASSPSGGAGSQYF.

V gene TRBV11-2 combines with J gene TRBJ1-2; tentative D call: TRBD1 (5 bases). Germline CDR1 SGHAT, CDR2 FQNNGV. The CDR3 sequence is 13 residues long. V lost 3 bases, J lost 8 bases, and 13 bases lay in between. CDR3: CASSLGPSWGYTF. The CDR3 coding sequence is TGTGCCAGCAGCTTGGGGCCCTCGTGGGGCTACACCTTC. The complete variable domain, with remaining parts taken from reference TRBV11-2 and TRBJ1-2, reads EAGVAQSPRYKIIEKRQSVAFWCNPISGHATLYWYQQILGQGPKLLIQFQNNGVVDDSQLPKDRFSAERLKGVDSTLKIQPAKLEDSAVYLCASSLGPSWGYTFGSGTRLTVV.

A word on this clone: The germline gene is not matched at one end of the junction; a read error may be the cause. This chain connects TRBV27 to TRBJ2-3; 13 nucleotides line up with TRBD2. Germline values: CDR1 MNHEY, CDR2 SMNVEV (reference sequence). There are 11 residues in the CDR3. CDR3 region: CASPTSGGPFF. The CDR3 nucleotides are TGTGCCAGCCCGACTAGCGGGGGGCCTTTTTTT.

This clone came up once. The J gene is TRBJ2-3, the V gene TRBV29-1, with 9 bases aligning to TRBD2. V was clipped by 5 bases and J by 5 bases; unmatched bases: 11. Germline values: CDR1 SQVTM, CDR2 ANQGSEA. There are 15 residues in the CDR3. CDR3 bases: TGCAGCGTTCTTGTGCGGGGGGGCCCTGTAGATACGCAGTATTTT. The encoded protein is CSVLVRGGPVDTQYF.

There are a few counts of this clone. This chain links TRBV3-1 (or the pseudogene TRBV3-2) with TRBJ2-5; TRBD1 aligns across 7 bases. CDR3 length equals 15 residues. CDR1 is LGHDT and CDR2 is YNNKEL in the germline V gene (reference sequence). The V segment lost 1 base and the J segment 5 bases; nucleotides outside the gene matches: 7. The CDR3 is CASSQGWGRGETQYF. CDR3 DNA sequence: TGTGCCAGCAGCCAAGGTTGGGGCAGGGGGGAGACCCAGTACTTC.

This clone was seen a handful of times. The CDR3 here is CASSIGGGRSEKLFF. DNA for the CDR3: TGTGCCAGTAGTATAGGCGGGGGTAGGAGTGAAAAACTGTTTTTT. This chain uses TRBV19 with TRBJ1-4; tentatively, D is TRBD1 (5 bases). CDR1 is LNHDA and CDR2 is SQIVND in the germline V gene (reference sequence). The CDR3 consists of 15 residues. The V and J ends lost 1 base and 7 bases respectively, with 13 bases between them.

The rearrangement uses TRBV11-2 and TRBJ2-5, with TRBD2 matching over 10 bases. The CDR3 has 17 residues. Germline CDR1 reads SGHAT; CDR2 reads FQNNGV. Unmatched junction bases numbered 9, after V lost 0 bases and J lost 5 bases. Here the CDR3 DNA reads TGTGCCAGCAGCTTAGATTCTAGCGGGAGCTTAAGGGAGACCCAGTACTTC. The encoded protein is CASSLDSSGSLRETQYF.

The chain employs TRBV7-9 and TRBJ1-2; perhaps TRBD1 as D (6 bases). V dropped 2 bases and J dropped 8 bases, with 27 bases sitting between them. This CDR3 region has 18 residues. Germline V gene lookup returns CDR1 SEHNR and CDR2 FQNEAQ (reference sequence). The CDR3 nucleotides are TGTGCCAGCAGCTTATGGTTGGGTTCCGGACAGACGGTTCTAGGCTACACCTTC. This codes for CASSLWLGSGQTVLGYTF.